The 20 T cell receptor beta chains listed next were all sequenced from one sample in a study of T cells in Graves' hyperthyroidism and ophthalmopathy. RNA transcripts gave rise to amplified TCR beta CDR3 regions. The HTBI set primed first-round TCR CDR3 RT-PCR. MiXCR, applied by TCRdb to the multiplex PCR reads, yields one record per CDR3 protein. The table shows hundreds of thousands of distinct CDR3 sequences, with about 45% occurring only once. Material: peripheral blood or thyroid tissue (not recorded which). These receptors all stem from a woman between 18 and 30 years old with Graves' hyperthyroidism.

This clonotype appeared a single time. Being one base from a much bigger clone, this may be a read error. The gene calls are TRBV11-1 and TRBJ2-7; the D gene is possibly TRBD2 (6 bases). The DNA end is more similar to TRBJ2-1, so the J call may be wrong. This CDR3 has 12 residues. Germline CDR1 reads SGHAT; CDR2 reads FQDESV (reference sequence). In DNA form, the CDR3 reads TGTGCCAGCACCATGCGGGGCTACGAGCAGTTCTTC. As protein: CASTMRGYEQFF.

The chain recombines TRBV10-3 with TRBJ1-1, with D maybe TRBD1 (5 bases). This CDR3 region has 15 residues. The V end lost 5 bases, the J end lost 9 bases, and 22 bases lay between the germline ends. CDR1 and CDR2 from the germline V gene are ENHRY and SYGVKD. The CDR3 here is CAISPRGGEGAKAFF. In DNA, the CDR3 is TGTGCCATCAGTCCGAGGGGAGGGGAAGGGGCCAAAGCTTTCTTT.

This clonotype was recorded at least ten times. The chain uses TRBV4-3 and TRBJ2-5; maybe TRBD1 (5 bases). Trimming cost V 0 bases and J 3 bases, with 11 bases left between them. This CDR3 comprises 15 residues. The V gene's germline CDR1 is LGHNA and CDR2 YSLEER. This chain's CDR3 is CASSQELGREETQYF. CDR3 DNA sequence: TGCGCCAGCAGCCAAGAACTTGGCAGGGAAGAGACCCAGTACTTC.

V gene TRBV12-3 or TRBV12-4 combines with J gene TRBJ1-2; D not certain. This CDR3 region has 15 residues. The ends were cut back, 3 bases at V and 1 base at J, with 12 bases in the middle. The CDR3 coding sequence is TGTGCCAGCAGTTTGAACAGAAGGGATAACTATGGCTACACCTTC. It is translated as CASSLNRRDNYGYTF.

This clonotype was detected many times. This chain links TRBV2 with TRBJ2-5; D is perhaps TRBD1 or TRBD2 (5 bases each). Germline CDR1 and CDR2: SNHLY and FYNNEI. The CDR3 has 14 amino acids. V was pared by 5 bases and J by 0 bases, with 10 bases between. This chain's CDR3 is CASSLGEYQETQYF. Here the CDR3 DNA reads TGTGCCAGCAGTCTGGGGGAGTACCAAGAGACCCAGTACTTC. Full variable domain (remainder filled in from reference TRBV2 and TRBJ2-5): EPEVTQTPSHQVTQMGQEVILRCVPISNHLYFYWYRQILGQKVEFLVSFYNNEISEKSEIFDDQFSVERPDGSNFTLKIRSTKLEDSAMYFCASSLGEYQETQYFGPGTRLLVL.

This clonotype appeared many times. The V gene is TRBV10-2, the J gene TRBJ2-5; D is possibly TRBD1 or TRBD2 (5 bases each). V was clipped by 8 bases and J by 5 bases, with 12 bases between them. CDR1 is WSHSY, CDR2 SAAADI, per germline. The CDR3 length is 12 residues. The CDR3 region is CASGAGTETQYF. The CDR3 DNA is TGCGCCAGCGGGGCAGGGACGGAGACCCAGTACTTC.

The chain has TRBV12-3 or TRBV12-4 and TRBJ2-5, with 11 bases identical to TRBD2. The CDR3 is 14 amino acids. V trimming: 6 bases; J trimming: 9 bases; junction bases outside the gene matches: 9. The CDR3 loop reads CASSQEGLAEAQYF. CDR3 DNA: TGTGCCAGCAGCCAAGAGGGACTAGCGGAGGCCCAGTACTTC.

A word on this clonotype: At one of its ends the junction is not consistent with the germline gene, which may arise from a read error. The chain combines TRBV10-3 with TRBJ1-3, with D uncertain. The germline gives CDR1 ENHRY, CDR2 SYGVKD. The CDR3 runs 14 residues. The CDR3 here is CASSYSNSGNTIYF. CDR3 nucleotide sequence: TGTGCCAGCAGTTACTCGAACTCTGGAAACACCATATATTTT.

The sample holds a few counts of this clonotype. An end of the junction does not agree with germline; a read error may underlie this. The V gene is TRBV10-3, the J gene TRBJ1-1, with D tentatively TRBD1 (5 bases). This CDR3 has 14 amino acids. Germline V gives CDR1 ENHRY, CDR2 SYGVKD. CDR3 in DNA: TGTGCCAGCAGTATGTCGCAGGGAGGTACTGAAGCTTTCTTT. Translated: CASSMSQGGTEAFF.

The chain uses TRBV7-2 and TRBJ2-5; 16 bases match TRBD2. Germline V CDR1 and CDR2: SGHTA, FQGNSA. There are 17 residues in the CDR3. The J segment lost 4 bases and the V segment lost 6 bases, leaving 8 bases of the junction unmatched. The CDR3 spells CASRSGLAGGPGETQYF. The DNA for the CDR3 is TGTGCCAGCAGATCGGGACTAGCGGGAGGGCCCGGAGAGACCCAGTACTTC.

This chain joins TRBV7-2 and TRBJ1-5; TRBD1 might be the D (6 bases). The V and J ends lost 2 bases and 8 bases respectively, with 13 bases between them. Germline CDR1 is SGHTA and CDR2 is FQGNSA. The CDR3 spans 14 residues. The CDR3 is CASSLIRGLEPQHF. CDR3 nucleotide sequence: TGTGCCAGCAGCTTAATACGGGGGCTGGAGCCCCAGCATTTT.

The CDR3 is CASSVGGGANTEAFF. DNA of the CDR3: TGTGCCAGCAGCGTCGGTGGGGGGGCGAACACTGAAGCTTTCTTT. J is TRBJ1-1 and V is TRBV9; D might be TRBD1 (6 bases). The CDR3 runs 15 residues. Germline V gives CDR1 SGDLS, CDR2 YYNGEE. The V and J ends lost 2 bases and 1 base respectively, with 12 bases between them.

This chain uses TRBV29-1 with TRBJ1-2; the match to TRBD1 covers 8 bases. The CDR3 has 13 residues. The germline gives CDR1 SQVTM, CDR2 ANQGSEA. V shed 8 bases and J 2 bases; nucleotides not matched to a gene: 7. CDR3 coding DNA: TGCAGCCGGGACAGGCATGGGAACTATGGCTACACCTTC. It specifies CSRDRHGNYGYTF.

The rearrangement links TRBV7-9 to TRBJ1-2, with D perhaps matching TRBD1 (6 bases). CDR3 length: 14 residues. Germline CDR1 is SEHNR and CDR2 is FQNEAQ (reference sequence). Between the trimmed V and J ends, which lost 5 bases and 1 base, there was a span of 11 bases. CDR3 residues: CASSQQGLNYGYTF. The CDR3 DNA sequence: TGTGCCAGCAGCCAACAGGGACTTAACTATGGCTACACCTTC. Combining the CDR3 with reference TRBV7-9 and TRBJ1-2 gives the whole variable domain DTGVSQNPRHKITKRGQNVTFRCDPISEHNRLYWYRQTLGQGPEFLTYFQNEAQLEKSRLLSDRFSAERPKGSFSTLEIQRTEQGDSAMYLCASSQQGLNYGYTFGSGTRLTVV.

This CDR3 is CASSKTSKNTEAFF. The DNA for the CDR3 is TGTGCCAGCAGCAAGACATCGAAGAACACTGAAGCTTTCTTT. This sequence joins TRBV7-9 and TRBJ1-1; unclear D gene. The CDR3 runs to 14 residues. The V gene's germline CDR1 is SEHNR and CDR2 FQNEAQ (reference sequence). V shed 5 bases and J shed 1 base, with 11 bases lying between them.

The V gene is TRBV29-1, the J gene TRBJ2-5, with TRBD1 matching over 10 bases. This CDR3 is 14 amino acids long. J gave up 5 bases and V 5 bases, and 8 bases lay outside the gene matches. Per germline, CDR1 SQVTM and CDR2 ANQGSEA. Here the CDR3 reads CSVLPGQGIETQYF. The CDR3 coding sequence is TGCAGCGTTCTGCCGGGACAGGGGATCGAGACCCAGTACTTC.

Ten or more counts support this clonotype. The rearrangement uses TRBV15 and TRBJ2-7, with D uncertain. CDR3 size: 11 residues. V was clipped by 5 bases and J by 7 bases, with 9 bases between them. CDR1 LNHNV and CDR2 YYDKDF come from the germline V gene (reference sequence). CDR3 region: CATSYLTEQYF. The CDR3 DNA follows: TGTGCCACCAGCTATCTCACGGAGCAGTACTTC.

The chain employs TRBV2 and TRBJ2-5; 7 nucleotides line up with TRBD1. Germline trimming cut 1 base from V and 1 base from J; bases unmatched to any gene: 0. Per germline, CDR1 SNHLY and CDR2 FYNNEI. The CDR3 extends over 14 amino acids. The CDR3 DNA follows: TGTGCCAGCAGTGAAGAGGGGGCCCAAGAGACCCAGTACTTC. It is translated as CASSEEGAQETQYF.

J is TRBJ2-7 and V is TRBV12-3 or TRBV12-4; TRBD1 matches at 10 bases. The CDR3 runs 13 residues. The V segment lost 6 bases and the J segment 5 bases; nucleotides outside the gene matches: 4. The CDR3 region has the DNA TGTGCCAGCAGGGCCGGGACAGGGGACGAGCAGTACTTC. Protein product: CASRAGTGDEQYF.

In this sample, this clonotype turned up many times. This rearrangement joins TRBV29-1 to TRBJ1-1; D unclear. Germline V CDR1 and CDR2: SQVTM, ANQGSEA. Trimming pared 6 bases from V and 1 base from J, leaving 12 bases between. The CDR3 length is 13 residues. The CDR3 nucleotides are TGCAGCGTGAGCCCCGTCGGGAACACTGAAGCTTTCTTT. It yields the protein CSVSPVGNTEAFF.